This TCR beta chain was documented in a study of blood T cell repertoires in COVID-19 (dated by TCRdb to 2019 to 2021). Background for the entire study: Collaborator samples came from the United States, Italy and Spain and covered acute and convalescent phases of COVID-19. HLA class I and class II types, where available, came from metadata supplied by the sample provider rather than from assay-based typing. The prospective study material was composed of cDNA or gDNA derived from T cells, B-cell-depleted T cells, or PBMCs. The samples were drawn from two sources: the first 160 participants of the ongoing ImmuneRACE study, and over 1,000 subjects contributed by 6 global collaborators. A de-identified subject ID, COVID-19 status, age in years and sex were almost always included in the sample metadata. The repertoires were released in a freely available public database intended as a resource for research on the immune response to SARS-CoV-2. The dataset comprised deeply sampled blood TCRbeta repertoires from subjects exposed to, actively infected with, or recovered from COVID-19.

Comment on this clone: What this receptor recognizes is not known. Base qualities are not provided; no much larger clone lies one nucleotide away.

TCRbeta CDR3 regions were amplified from genomic DNA by means of the immunoSEQ Assay, a bias-controlled multiplex PCR. For the original study's pipeline: The number of nucleated cells in each sample was estimated from the amplification of reference gene primers within the assay. To quantify the absolute abundance of each unique TCRbeta CDR3 rearrangement, sequence reads were collapsed and filtered. For each sample, productive Simpson clonality was calculated as the square root of Simpson's diversity index across productive rearrangements. Not all clones reach the TCRdb copy of this immuneACCESS table, which keeps in-frame sequences only. Checked studies attribute under half of the gap to unresolved V genes and leave the rest unexplained. V and J calls and clone size come straight from that table; D and trimming were deduced from the DNA. Here the sample has 150,000 to 200,000 clones; roughly nine tenths occur a single time. The ten largest clonotypes hold roughly 6.7% of the sample.

Each collaborating institution followed its own protocols to collect whole blood in K2EDTA tubes. For TCRbeta analysis, collaborators shipped samples as frozen whole blood, isolated PBMCs, or DNA extracted from either of those sample types. Overall results and qualifications from the work: How much clinical and demographic metadata was included differed by source and by participant, and the metadata was provided uncurated.

The CDR3 runs 16 amino acids, cysteine and phenylalanine included. The entry retains the CDR3 DNA only, 48 bases that are in frame from base 1. V is pruned by 4 bases and J by 8 bases, leaving 9 bases of the junction without a gene match. Reading the germline V gene gives CDR1 MNHEY and CDR2 SVGAGI. The specimen sequenced was peripheral blood. The origin of this receptor is a man aged 40-55 years with acute or convalescent COVID-19. The chain links TRBV6-5 with TRBJ1-4; TRBD1 matches 11 bases in the middle. The CDR3 sequence is CASSWKLGTGGEKLFF. The bases are TGTGCCAGCAGTTGGAAACTGGGGACAGGGGGAGAAAAACTGTTTTTT.